Sequencing of this TCR beta chain was carried out in a study of T cell responses to AZD1222 COVID-19 vaccine. The V gene's germline CDR1 is PRHDT and CDR2 FYEKMQ (reference sequence). Trimming pared 1 base from V and 3 bases from J, leaving 4 bases between. The CDR3 totals 12 residues. Clones were sequenced by immunoSEQ multiplex PCR, and TCRdb holds only the in-frame ones, with some missing. The table lists 110,000 or so clones, about 81% of them singletons. About this clone itself: What it binds is not known.

Study-wide results and limits: Baseline antibody screening turned up just a handful of seropositive AZD1222 recipients. At 160-218 and 743-854, vaccine-associated CD4 TCRs were dominant, and they spanned spike. As reported, nearly half of all spike-specific TCRs target variant regions that are unmutated.

The TCR was taken from an adult in good health. The genes are TRBV13 and TRBJ2-7; D call uncertain. This specimen consisted of peripheral blood, obtained on day 0 of AZD1222 vaccination. This CDR3 reads CASSLVRYEQYF. CDR3 nucleotides: TGTGCCAGCAGCTTAGTCCGCTACGAGCAGTACTTC.